This T cell receptor beta chain stems from a study of cytomegalovirus exposure and HLA in healthy donors. After removal of 0 bases from V and 7 bases from J, the junction contained 11 bases not matched to a gene. The germline V gene encodes CDR1 SGHVS and CDR2 FNYEAQ. The CDR3 spans 18 residues. Vbeta (60) and Jbeta (13) primers were used in the PCR. Data came from immunoSEQ multiplex PCR; TCRdb stores just in-frame clones and leaves some out. The sample lists some 250,000 clones, over 70% occurring once. The sequencing sample was made of PBMCs. The clonotype originates from a woman in her sixties or seventies in good health and CMV-seropositive. The chain links TRBV7-6 to TRBJ2-1, with 11 bases aligning to TRBD2. In nucleotides, the CDR3 is TGTGCCAGCAGCTTAGCACGCGGCAGACTAGCGGGAAGAAATGAGCAGTTCTTC. It yields the protein CASSLARGRLAGRNEQFF.